A selection of T cell receptor beta chains follows, all from one sample in a study of T cells in Graves' hyperthyroidism and ophthalmopathy. A single record per CDR3 protein comes from TCRdb applying MiXCR to the multiplex PCR reads. The sample includes about 250,000 distinct CDR3 sequences, roughly 22% of them seen just once. Sequencing input: blood. The receptors stem from a man aged 25 to 45 with Graves' ophthalmopathy. Both conserved end residues are part of each CDR3. Each record gives: CDR3 length, clone size, V gene, D gene, J gene, CDR3 protein, CDR3 DNA. D genes are given only for firm matches. Only part of the rows carry a size: once, few, many, or a class if the clone is expanded.

>16|many|TRBV11-3|-|TRBJ1-6
CASSLRGASTDSPLHF
TGTGCCAGCAGCTTACGTGGGGCATCAACGGATTCACCCCTCCACTTT
>16|-|TRBV6-5|-|TRBJ2-2
CASSYSSQGGTGELFF
TGTGCCAGCAGTTACTCTTCACAGGGTGGGACCGGGGAGCTGTTTTTT
>14|-|TRBV10-2|TRBD2|TRBJ2-5
CASLGVAGGKTQYF
TGCGCCAGCTTGGGAGTAGCGGGAGGAAAGACCCAGTACTTC
>12|-|TRBV28|-|TRBJ1-1
CASSTPTTEAFF
TGTGCCAGCAGTACACCGACCACTGAAGCTTTCTTT
>12|-|TRBV12-3/TRBV12-4|-|TRBJ2-7
CASSLSNYEQYF
TGTGCCAGCAGTTTGTCCAACTACGAGCAGTACTTC
>14|-|TRBV11-1|-|TRBJ2-1
CASSLGQNYNEQFF
TGTGCCAGCAGCTTAGGACAGAACTACAATGAGCAGTTCTTC
>16|-|TRBV27|-|TRBJ2-1
CASSWGRLSSYNEQFF
TGTGCCAGCAGTTGGGGACGTCTAAGCTCCTACAATGAGCAGTTCTTC
>14|few|TRBV28|TRBD1|TRBJ1-1
CASSSTDTGDEAFF
TGTGCCAGCAGTTCAACGGACACAGGGGACGAAGCTTTCTTT
>14|many|TRBV20-1|-|TRBJ1-1
CSATRRDSNTEAFF
TGCAGTGCTACTAGACGCGATTCGAACACTGAAGCTTTCTTT
>12|few|TRBV20-1|-|TRBJ2-7
CSATGTDYEQYF
TGCAGTGCCACCGGGACTGACTACGAGCAGTACTTC
>16|-|TRBV16|-|TRBJ2-1
CASSPPGDRLYNEQFF
TGTGCCAGCAGCCCTCCCGGGGACCGATTATACAATGAGCAGTTCTTC
>11|-|TRBV25-1|-|TRBJ1-1
CASNGGGEAFF
TGTGCCAGCAACGGAGGTGGTGAAGCTTTCTTT
>16|-|TRBV6-1|TRBD2|TRBJ2-1
CASSYDASGKYNEQFF
TGTGCCAGCAGTTACGATGCTAGCGGGAAATACAATGAGCAGTTCTTC
>14|many|TRBV3-1|-|TRBJ1-1
CASSQGNRVTEAFF
TGTGCCAGCAGCCAAGGAAACAGGGTCACTGAAGCTTTCTTT
>16|-|TRBV7-6|-|TRBJ1-2
CASSLMTQGANYGYTF
TGTGCCAGCAGCTTAATGACCCAGGGAGCTAACTATGGCTACACCTTC
>14|many|TRBV28|TRBD1|TRBJ1-5
CASSSGQGNQPQHF
TGTGCCAGCAGTTCGGGACAGGGGAATCAGCCCCAGCATTTT
>15|-|TRBV9|-|TRBJ2-2
CASSVDGFDAGELFF
TGTGCCAGCAGCGTAGATGGTTTTGATGCCGGGGAGCTGTTTTTT
>14|many|TRBV19|TRBD1|TRBJ1-6
CASRHDRANSPLHF
TGTGCCAGTAGACACGACAGGGCCAATTCACCCCTCCACTTT
>11|-|TRBV28|-|TRBJ2-5
CASSAEGTQYF
TGTGCCAGCAGTGCGGAAGGAACCCAGTACTTC
>12|-|TRBV19|-|TRBJ1-2
CASSIPTGGYTF
TGTGCCAGTAGTATCCCCACAGGTGGCTACACCTTC
>12|few|TRBV3-1|-|TRBJ2-1
CASSLGGWVKFF
TGTGCCAGCAGCCTCGGGGGATGGGTAAAGTTCTTC
>16|-|TRBV3-1|TRBD2|TRBJ2-1
CASSPRGLADYNEQFF
TGTGCCAGCAGCCCCCGCGGGCTAGCGGATTACAATGAGCAGTTCTTC
>16|-|TRBV12-5|TRBD1|TRBJ2-3
CASGTGQDTSTDTQYF
TGTGCTAGTGGCACCGGACAGGACACTAGCACAGATACGCAGTATTTT
>14|many|TRBV2|-|TRBJ1-1
CASSEGLRGTEAFF
TGTGCCAGCAGTGAAGGGTTACGGGGAACAGAAGCTTTCTTT
>14|-|TRBV6-1|TRBD2|TRBJ2-5
CASSSGAGRETQYF
TGTGCCAGCAGTTCAGGAGCGGGAAGGGAGACCCAGTACTTC
>16|few|TRBV12-3/TRBV12-4|TRBD1|TRBJ1-1
CASSPGTGFWATEAFF
TGTGCCAGCAGTCCCGGGACAGGGTTTTGGGCGACTGAAGCTTTCTTT
>15|-|TRBV3-1|TRBD1|TRBJ1-4
CASSSSGTDNEKLFF
TGTGCCAGCAGTTCATCCGGGACAGACAATGAAAAACTGTTTTTT
>15|few|TRBV3-1|-|TRBJ2-1
CASSQGVWGRNEQFF
TGTGCCAGCAGCCAAGGGGTTTGGGGGAGGAATGAGCAGTTCTTC
>12|few|TRBV24-1|-|TRBJ2-5
CATSDSAETQYF
TGTGCCACCAGTGATTCGGCAGAGACCCAGTACTTC
>13|many|TRBV7-8|-|TRBJ2-7
CASSYRVGYEQYF
TGTGCCAGCAGCTACAGGGTTGGCTACGAGCAGTACTTC
>16|few|TRBV7-9|TRBD1|TRBJ2-7
CASSQSPQGKSYEQYF
TGTGCCAGCAGCCAATCCCCACAGGGGAAGTCCTACGAGCAGTACTTC
>10|-|TRBV12-5|-|TRBJ2-5
CASGGQTQYF
TGTGCTAGTGGGGGTCAGACCCAGTACTTC
>15|many|TRBV7-2|-|TRBJ2-1
CASSLVGTGGNEQFF
TGTGCCAGCAGCTTAGTCGGGACTGGGGGCAATGAGCAGTTCTTC
>15|-|TRBV2|-|TRBJ2-5
CASSHLRGEQETQYF
TGTGCCAGCAGTCATCTTCGGGGAGAGCAAGAGACCCAGTACTTC
>16|-|TRBV27|-|TRBJ1-1
CASSLAFTQGFTETFF
TGTGCCAGCAGTTTGGCTTTTACACAGGGTTTCACTGAAACTTTCTTT
>12|many|TRBV27|-|TRBJ2-5
CASGEIQETQYF
TGTGCCAGCGGTGAAATCCAAGAGACCCAGTACTTC
>14|-|TRBV27|-|TRBJ2-1
CASSLGSSTGEQFF
TGTGCCAGCAGTTTAGGGTCTAGTACAGGTGAGCAGTTCTTC
>13|once|TRBV11-2|-|TRBJ2-1
CAGSWGPLNEQFF
TGTGCCGGCAGCTGGGGACCTCTCAATGAGCAGTTCTTT
>14|many|TRBV20-1|TRBD1|TRBJ2-3
CSAWTGRDTDTQYF
TGCAGTGCATGGACAGGGCGGGACACAGATACGCAGTATTTT
>15|-|TRBV6-9|TRBD1|TRBJ1-1
CASIYKRAGGTEAFF
TGTGCCAGCATTTACAAACGGGCAGGGGGCACTGAAGCTTTCTTT
>15|-|TRBV20-1|TRBD2|TRBJ2-3
CSAKTSGREVDTQYF
TGCAGTGCTAAGACTAGCGGGAGAGAAGTGGATACGCAGTATTTT
>14|few|TRBV15|TRBD1|TRBJ1-1
CATRYPGQSREAFF
TGTGCCACCCGTTACCCGGGACAGTCCCGTGAAGCTTTCTTT
>15|-|TRBV27|-|TRBJ2-3
CASNSVGANTDTQYF
TGTGCCAGCAACAGCGTGGGAGCCAACACAGATACGCAGTATTTT
>17|many|TRBV27|TRBD1|TRBJ1-2
CASSLPRQGAENYGYTF
TGTGCCAGCAGTCTTCCCCGACAGGGGGCAGAAAACTATGGCTACACCTTC
>14|many|TRBV2|-|TRBJ2-5
CASSESWGKETQYF
TGTGCCAGCAGTGAGTCCTGGGGAAAAGAGACCCAGTACTTC
>13|few|TRBV4-1|-|TRBJ2-7
CASSPLPSYEQYF
TGCGCCAGCAGCCCCCTTCCCTCCTACGAGCAGTACTTC